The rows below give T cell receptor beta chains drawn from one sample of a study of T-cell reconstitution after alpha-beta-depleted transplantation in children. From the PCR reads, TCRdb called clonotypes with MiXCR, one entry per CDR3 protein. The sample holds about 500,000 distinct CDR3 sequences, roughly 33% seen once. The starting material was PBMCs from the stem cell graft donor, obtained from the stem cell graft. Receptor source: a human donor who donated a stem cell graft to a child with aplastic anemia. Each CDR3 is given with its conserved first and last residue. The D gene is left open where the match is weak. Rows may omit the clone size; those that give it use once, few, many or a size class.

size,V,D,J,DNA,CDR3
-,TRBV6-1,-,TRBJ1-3,TGTGCCAGCAGAGCTCTTCGGACGGACTCTGGAAACACCATATATTTT,CASRALRTDSGNTIYF
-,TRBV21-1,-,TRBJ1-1,TGTGCCAGCAGCAAGGAGAAGGGATCCCTCGAGAGGAGAATGGAAGCTTTCTTT,CASSKEKGSLERRMEAFF
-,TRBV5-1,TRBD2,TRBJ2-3,TGCGCCAGCGGCGGGGGGGACACAGATACGCAGTATTTT,CASGGGDTDTQYF
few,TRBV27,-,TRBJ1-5,TGTGCCAGCAGTTTATTAGGACAGTCTAGTCAGCCCCAGCATTTT,CASSLLGQSSQPQHF
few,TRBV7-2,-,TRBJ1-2,TGTGCCAGCAGCTTATTCAGGATAGGCTACACCTTC,CASSLFRIGYTF
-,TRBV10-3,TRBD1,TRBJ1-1,TGTGCCACAGGACAGGATTATAACACTGAAGCTTTCTTT,CATGQDYNTEAFF
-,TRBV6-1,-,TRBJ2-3,TGTGCCAGCAGCCAACGGGCGAAATTTAAGGGAGTGACAGATACGCAGTATTTT,CASSQRAKFKGVTDTQYF
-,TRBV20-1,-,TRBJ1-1,TGCAGTGCTAGAGGCGCCGGGGGCACTGAAGCTTTCTTT,CSARGAGGTEAFF
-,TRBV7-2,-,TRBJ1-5,TGTGCCAGCAGCTTAGCGGGGCTCGGCAATCAGCCCCAGCATTTT,CASSLAGLGNQPQHF
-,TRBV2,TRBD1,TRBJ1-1,TGTGCCAGCAAGGTGCAGGGGGACATGAACACTGAAGCTTTCTTT,CASKVQGDMNTEAFF
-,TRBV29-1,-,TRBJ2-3,TGCAGCGTTGAATCGTCGCTGAGGTGGGGCACGACAGATACGCAGTATTTT,CSVESSLRWGTTDTQYF
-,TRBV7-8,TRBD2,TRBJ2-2,TGTGCCAGCAGCTCTCGACTAGCGGGACGCACCGGGGAGCTGTTTTTT,CASSSRLAGRTGELFF
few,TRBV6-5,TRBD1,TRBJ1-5,TGTGCCAGCAGTTGGGGGACAGGGAGCAATCAGCCCCAGCATTTT,CASSWGTGSNQPQHF
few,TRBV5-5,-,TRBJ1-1,TGTGCCAGCAGCTTGAGGTCAGAGCGGGGGGCTGAAGCTTTCTTT,CASSLRSERGAEAFF
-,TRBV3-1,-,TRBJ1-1,TGTGCCAGCAGCCAAGGACGGACTGAAGCTTTCTTT,CASSQGRTEAFF
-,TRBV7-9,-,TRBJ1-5,TGTGCCAGCAGCTCCGGGACCTGGAGCAATCAGCCCCAGCATTTT,CASSSGTWSNQPQHF
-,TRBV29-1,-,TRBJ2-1,TGCAGCGTTGAAGAGCGGGATGTAAGTAATGAGCAGTTCTTC,CSVEERDVSNEQFF
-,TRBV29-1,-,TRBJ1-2,TGCAGCGTTGAAGATTTACATCCTGGCTACACCTTC,CSVEDLHPGYTF
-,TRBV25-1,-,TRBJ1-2,TGTGCCAGCAGGAGGGGTCGGGGCAACTATGGCTACACCTTC,CASRRGRGNYGYTF
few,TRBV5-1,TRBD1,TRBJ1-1,TGCGCCAGCAGCCGGACAGGGGGACCGAACACTGAAGCTTTCTTT,CASSRTGGPNTEAFF
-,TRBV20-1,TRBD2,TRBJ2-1,TGCAGTGCCTCCCTAGCGGGAGCCTACAATGAGCAGTTCTTC,CSASLAGAYNEQFF
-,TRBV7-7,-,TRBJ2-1,TGTGCCAGCAGCTTAGCTCCGACCGGGACCGGGGTGGACAATGAGCAGTTCTTC,CASSLAPTGTGVDNEQFF
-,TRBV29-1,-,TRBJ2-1,TGCAGCGCCGAAACATCTAGGGGGATCTCCCGGCGAGCCTCCTACAATGAGCAGTTCTTC,CSAETSRGISRRASYNEQFF
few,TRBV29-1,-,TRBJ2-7,TGCAGCGTTGAGCGGAGGAAACCCTCCTACGAGCAGTACTTC,CSVERRKPSYEQYF
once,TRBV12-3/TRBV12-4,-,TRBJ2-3,TGTGCCAGCAGTTTTTCCGGGACTCGAGATACGCAGTATTTT,CASSFSGTRDTQYF
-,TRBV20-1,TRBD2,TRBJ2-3,TGCAGTGCTACCTTAGCGGGAGGGCCGTCGACTACAAATACGCAGTATTTT,CSATLAGGPSTTNTQYF
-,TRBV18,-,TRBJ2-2,TGTGCCAGCTCACCACTCTGGGACCCCACCGGGGAGCTGTTTTTT,CASSPLWDPTGELFF
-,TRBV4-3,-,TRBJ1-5,TGCGCCAGCAGCCAAGGGATAGCGTCCAATCAGCCCCAGCATTTT,CASSQGIASNQPQHF
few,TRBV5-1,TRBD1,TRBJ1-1,TGCGCCAGCAGCAAAAGGACAGGGGGTATGAACACTGAAGCTTTCTTT,CASSKRTGGMNTEAFF
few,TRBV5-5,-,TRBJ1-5,TGTGCCAGCGGAATTCGTTACGCGGGGATAGGCAATCAGCCCCAGCATTTT,CASGIRYAGIGNQPQHF
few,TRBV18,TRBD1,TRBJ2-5,TGTGCCAGCTCACCAATTCCGGGACAGGGGGCCGGAGAGACCCAGTACTTC,CASSPIPGQGAGETQYF
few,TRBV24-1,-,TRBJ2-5,TGTGCCACCAGTGACGGGGGGACACCAGCGAAACAAGAGACCCAGTACTTC,CATSDGGTPAKQETQYF
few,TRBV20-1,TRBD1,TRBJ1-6,TGCAGTGCTAGGGAATTGGACAGGGGGTATAATTCACCCCTCCACTTT,CSARELDRGYNSPLHF
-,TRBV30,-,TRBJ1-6,TGTGCCTGGGCCAAAGGGATTGCCTATTCACCCCTCCACTTT,CAWAKGIAYSPLHF
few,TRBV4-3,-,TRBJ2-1,TGCGCCAGCAGCCAAGATCGGCAGGGACACCCACTCAATGAGCAGTTCTTC,CASSQDRQGHPLNEQFF
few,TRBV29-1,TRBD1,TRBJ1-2,TGCAGCGTTGGGACCGGACAGGGGCTAAACTATGGCTACACCTTC,CSVGTGQGLNYGYTF
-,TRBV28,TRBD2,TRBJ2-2,TGTGCCAGCAGTTCCCATCGATTTAGCGGGAGCGCCGGGGAGCTGTTTTTT,CASSSHRFSGSAGELFF
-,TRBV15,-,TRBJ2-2,TGTGCCACCAGCAGAGTGGGGGGATCAGGGAACACCGGGGAGCTGTTTTTT,CATSRVGGSGNTGELFF
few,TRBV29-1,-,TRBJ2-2,TGCAGCGTTGTCATCGGCACCGGGGAGCTGTTTTTT,CSVVIGTGELFF
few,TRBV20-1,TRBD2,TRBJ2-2,TGCAGTGCTAGAGATCTTTTCGGGACTAGCGGGAGTGAAACCGGGGAGCTGTTTTTT,CSARDLFGTSGSETGELFF
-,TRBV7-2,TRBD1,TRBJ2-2,TGTGCCAGCAGCTTAATCCCAGGGGGCGGCACCGGGGAGCTGTTTTTT,CASSLIPGGGTGELFF
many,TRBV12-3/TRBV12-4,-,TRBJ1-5,TGTGCCAGCAGTTTTGGGCAGGGGAATCAGCCCCAGCATTTT,CASSFGQGNQPQHF
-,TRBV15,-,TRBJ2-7,TGTGCCACCAGCAGAGCTGGGGGTAGAGGATACGAGCAGTACTTC,CATSRAGGRGYEQYF
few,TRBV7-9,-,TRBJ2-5,TGTGCCAGCAGCTTACGACTACTAGCTGAACCTTTGCACTTC,CASSLRLLAEPLHF